Listed below are T cell receptor beta chains from one sample, sequenced in a study of T-cell memory formation after mild COVID-19. Via MiXCR, TCRdb re-called the 5' RACE reads, giving one row per CDR3 protein. The sample yields 550,000 to 600,000 distinct CDR3 sequences, about a fifth seen once. The specimen sequenced was PBMCs or a T cell subset sorted from them (not recorded which). The receptors originated from an adult woman who had mild COVID-19 (a few samples of this study predate the infection). Cell type and time point are not known. The CDR3 runs from the conserved cysteine through the conserved F or W. Some rows mark clone size as missing; the rest say once, few, many or name a class of expanded clone.

v_call,clone_size,j_call,cdr3_aa
TRBV5-1,many,TRBJ1-1,CASSLGGISTFF
TRBV13,-,TRBJ1-2,CASSQGVEGDWPNYGYTF
TRBV4-1,-,TRBJ2-7,CASSHELAGSDEQYF
TRBV27,-,TRBJ2-7,CASSQGQFLEQYF
TRBV12-5,-,TRBJ2-5,CASGLGTTGVETQYF
TRBV7-9,-,TRBJ1-1,CASSVDRVGDTEAFF
TRBV7-8,-,TRBJ1-3,CASSLVDNSGNTIYF
TRBV12-3/TRBV12-4,few,TRBJ1-5,CASSSQQGDQPQHF
TRBV12-3/TRBV12-4,-,TRBJ2-7,CASSLDLAAIYEQYF
TRBV15,few,TRBJ2-7,CATSRVDRGFTYEQYF
TRBV5-6,-,TRBJ1-1,CASSLVWGDTEAFF
TRBV28,-,TRBJ2-1,CASSLLGLAGNNEQFF
TRBV18,-,TRBJ1-5,CASSDGQGRTQPQHF
TRBV11-1,few,TRBJ2-3,CASSRGQGRMDTQYF
TRBV27,few,TRBJ2-1,CASSWADTYNEQFF
TRBV24-1,-,TRBJ2-1,CATSDLGLAGVNEQFF
TRBV12-3/TRBV12-4,-,TRBJ2-5,CASTLGRPRQETQYF
TRBV12-3/TRBV12-4,-,TRBJ2-6,CAVQGTGTLSGANVLTF
TRBV5-5,-,TRBJ2-5,CASSFSTSGDQETQYF
TRBV15,-,TRBJ2-3,CATSHRTDTQYF
TRBV4-2,-,TRBJ2-7,CASSQGTSYSKEQYF
TRBV18,few,TRBJ2-1,CASSPQGPEQFF
TRBV6-2/TRBV6-3,many,TRBJ2-1,CASSKGLAGEGEQFF
TRBV12-3/TRBV12-4,-,TRBJ1-1,CASRPNPDRNTEAFF
TRBV12-3/TRBV12-4,few,TRBJ2-2,CASSQAGGGAGELFF
TRBV28,-,TRBJ2-1,CASSFPTLGSNNEQFF
TRBV7-9,few,TRBJ1-2,CASSYRQGNGYTF
TRBV7-2,many,TRBJ2-3,CASSFLSSTDTQYF
TRBV3-1,-,TRBJ2-7,CASSERPYEQYF
TRBV7-2,few,TRBJ2-1,CASSVGDRDLYNEQFF
TRBV7-8,once,TRBJ1-2,CASSLAGFPYNGYTF
TRBV7-3,many,TRBJ2-2,CASSPQGGNTGELFF
TRBV7-2,-,TRBJ1-5,CASSSRGSNQPQHF
TRBV2,-,TRBJ1-2,CASSRNTGGWDGYTF
TRBV11-3,-,TRBJ2-7,CASSTGFLVDGSYEQYF
TRBV3-1,few,TRBJ2-1,CASSQDGSRAEQFF
TRBV7-6,-,TRBJ1-5,CASSPEGGNQPQHF
TRBV29-1,few,TRBJ2-3,CSVEGWNTDTQYF
TRBV21-1,-,TRBJ2-1,CASSKGGRANNEQFF
TRBV4-2,-,TRBJ2-7,CASSQDIVGGRSYEQYF
TRBV5-1,few,TRBJ2-5,CASSLRTSGGFDQETQYF
TRBV5-1,few,TRBJ2-1,CASSLVGGVDNEQFF
TRBV4-1,-,TRBJ1-5,CASSQERDSYQPQHF
TRBV7-9,many,TRBJ2-1,CASSSSRLAGSYNEQFF
TRBV12-3/TRBV12-4,-,TRBJ2-1,CASGGGLASFDEQFF